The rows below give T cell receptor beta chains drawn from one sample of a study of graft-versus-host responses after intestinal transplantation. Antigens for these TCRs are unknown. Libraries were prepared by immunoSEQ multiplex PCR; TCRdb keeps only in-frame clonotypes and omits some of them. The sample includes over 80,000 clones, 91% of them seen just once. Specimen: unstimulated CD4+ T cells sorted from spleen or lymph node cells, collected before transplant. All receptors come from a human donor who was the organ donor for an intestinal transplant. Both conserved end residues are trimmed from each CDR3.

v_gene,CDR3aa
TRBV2,ASRGFRGQGNQPQH
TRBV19,ASSQKLPGTANTGELF
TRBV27,ASSRIRENTEAF
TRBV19,ASSIPYMNTEAF
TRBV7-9,ASSQHHSGNTIY
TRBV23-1,ASSRGDTYEQY
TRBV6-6,ASSHRGFNEKLF
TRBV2,ASRDGQANQETQY
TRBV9,ASSTRTGTGELF
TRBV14,ASSHGEPTSKIAGYGYT
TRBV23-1,ASSHGEYGYT
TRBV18,ASSPPAGLDTQY
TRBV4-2,ASSQDLGGAGKLF
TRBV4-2,ASSQPPGQLNEKLF
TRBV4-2,ASSQQTTGGARETQY
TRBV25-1,ASSGGAGTGGEKLF
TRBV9,ASSVLGLSTGELF
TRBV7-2,ASTLGSGTLNTEAF
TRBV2,ASRSSYFYEQY
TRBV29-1,SVRPAFRDSQNTDTQY
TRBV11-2,ASSLTGVNSPLH
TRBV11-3,ASRKTGAMGTQY
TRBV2,ASSDDSTLGQGYEQY
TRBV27,ASRGPGQGVSYEQY
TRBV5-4,ASSRDIFGNTIY
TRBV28,ASSLGGHPYEQY
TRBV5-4,ASSLDRVNGYT
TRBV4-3,ASSQDTGGGTYGYT
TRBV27,ASRGGGGFRRETQY
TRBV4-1,ASSQGGVFYT
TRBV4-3,ASSQEGHRGGTDTQY
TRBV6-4,ASQQSTSTDTQY
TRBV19,ASRTALSIGGLF
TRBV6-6,ASSYSGARGELF
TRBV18,ASSPDRSSYNEQF
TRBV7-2,ASSFTSGGQGNEQF
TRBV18,ASSPGQLSEQY
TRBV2,ASRPDSGNTIY
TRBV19,ASQPKGGVGNSPLH
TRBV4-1,ASSQVDRDGYT
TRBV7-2,ASSSDLAGSYEQY
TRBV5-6,ASSWNWGGETQY
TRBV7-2,ASRHSGGPSNEQY
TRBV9,ASSYRGPGELF
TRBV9,ASSVAGGRVYGYT
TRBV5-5,ASSLWLAVVGEQF